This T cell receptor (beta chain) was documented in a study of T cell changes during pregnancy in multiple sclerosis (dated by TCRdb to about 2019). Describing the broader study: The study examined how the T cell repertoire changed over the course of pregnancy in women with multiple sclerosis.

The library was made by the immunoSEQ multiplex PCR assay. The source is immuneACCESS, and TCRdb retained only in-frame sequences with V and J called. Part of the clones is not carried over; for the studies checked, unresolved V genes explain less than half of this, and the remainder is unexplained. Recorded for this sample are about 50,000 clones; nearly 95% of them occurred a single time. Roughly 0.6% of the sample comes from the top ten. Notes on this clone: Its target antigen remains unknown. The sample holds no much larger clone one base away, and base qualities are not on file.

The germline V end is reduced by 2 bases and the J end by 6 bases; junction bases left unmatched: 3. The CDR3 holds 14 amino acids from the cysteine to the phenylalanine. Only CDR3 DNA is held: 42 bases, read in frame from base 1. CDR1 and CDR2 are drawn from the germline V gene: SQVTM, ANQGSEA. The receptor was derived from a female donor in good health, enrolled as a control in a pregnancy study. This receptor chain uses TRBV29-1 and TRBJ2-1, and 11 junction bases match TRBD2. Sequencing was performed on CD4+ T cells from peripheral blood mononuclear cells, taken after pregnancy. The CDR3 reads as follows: CSVEKLAGVNEQFF. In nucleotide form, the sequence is TGCAGCGTTGAAAAACTAGCGGGAGTCAATGAGCAGTTCTTC.